The 25 T cell receptor beta chains below come from one sample, sequenced in a study of a mutant IDH1 vaccine in newly diagnosed glioma. Clones were read by immunoSEQ multiplex PCR, and TCRdb kept only the in-frame ones, dropping some. The sample lists roughly 84,000 clones, about four fifths occurring once. As to time point: baseline, week 1 (first vaccination visit). Described treatment: pre-vaccination baseline after standard-of-care therapy. Sequenced here: PBMCs, sampled from a glioma patient treated with radiotherapy, temozolomide or both. The source is a man aged 35-49 years with glioma. Some clones in this sample may be carry-over from other donors' samples.

V usage is TRBV20-1 and J usage is TRBJ1-2; D not certain. This CDR3 contains 11 residues. V was trimmed by 6 bases and J by 4 bases, leaving 9 bases between them. Germline CDR1 DFQATT, CDR2 SNEGSKA (reference sequence). In DNA form, the CDR3 reads TGCAGTGCCTACGTCAGCTATGGCTACACCTTC. Protein product: CSAYVSYGYTF.

The V gene is TRBV9, the J gene TRBJ2-2; D is undetermined. The CDR3 loop spans 16 amino acids. Germline loops: CDR1 SGDLS, CDR2 YYNGEE. The ends were cut back, 4 bases at V and 2 bases at J, with 15 bases in the middle. The CDR3 DNA follows: TGTGCCAGCAGCCCATACGGTTCGACCAACACCGGGGAGCTGTTTTTT. This gives the protein CASSPYGSTNTGELFF. Full variable domain (missing parts from reference TRBV9 and TRBJ2-2): DSGVTQTPKHLITATGQRVTLRCSPRSGDLSVYWYQQSLDQGLQFLIQYYNGEERAKGNILERFSAQQFPDLHSELNLSSLELGDSALYFCASSPYGSTNTGELFFGEGSRLTVL.

The gene calls are TRBV11-2 and TRBJ2-5; D remains unclear. The V and J ends lost 2 bases and 3 bases respectively, with 10 bases between them. The length of the CDR3 is 14 residues. Germline V gene sequence: CDR1 SGHAT, CDR2 FQNNGV. CDR3 protein: CASSLSYTEETQYF. Written as DNA, the CDR3 is TGTGCCAGCAGCTTATCCTACACTGAAGAGACCCAGTACTTC.

The rearrangement uses TRBV5-6 and TRBJ2-7, with unresolved D. Germline CDR1 reads SGHDT; CDR2 reads YYEEEE. The CDR3 has 14 amino acids. V shed 5 bases and J shed 5 bases, with 17 bases lying between them. CDR3 nucleotides: TGTGCCAGCAGTATCTGGACCACGGGCGACGAGCAGTACTTC. As protein: CASSIWTTGDEQYF.

This chain uses TRBV2 with TRBJ2-1; tentative D call: TRBD2 (5 bases). Looked up from germline, CDR1 is SNHLY and CDR2 is FYNNEI. Trimming stripped 7 bases from V and 5 bases from J, with 15 bases between. CDR3 length: 14 amino acids. The CDR3: CASMDDASHNEQFF. CDR3 sequence (DNA): TGTGCCAGCATGGATGATGCTAGCCACAATGAGCAGTTCTTC.

CDR3: CASREIMNTEAFF. For the CDR3, the DNA is TGTGCCAGCAGAGAGATTATGAACACTGAAGCTTTCTTT. The chain carries TRBV2 and TRBJ1-1, with D unresolved. The CDR3 has 13 amino acids. Germline lookup yields CDR1 SNHLY and CDR2 FYNNEI. Trimming cost V 6 bases and J 0 bases, with 8 bases left between them.

The chain links TRBV5-1 to TRBJ1-2; D might be TRBD1 (6 bases). Germline V gene data show CDR1 as SGHRS and CDR2 as YFSETQ. Trimming stripped 0 bases from V and 6 bases from J, with 9 bases between. The CDR3 contains 13 residues. CDR3 nucleotide sequence: TGCGCCAGCAGCTTGGGCTACAGGGATGGCTACACCTTC. Its translation: CASSLGYRDGYTF.

The chain couples TRBV2 to TRBJ1-4, with D tentatively TRBD1 (5 bases). This CDR3 has 16 amino acids. Trimming cost V 0 bases and J 8 bases, with 16 bases left between them. The germline gives CDR1 SNHLY, CDR2 FYNNEI. The CDR3 reads CASSEAQLGRGEKLFF. As DNA, the CDR3 is TGTGCCAGCAGTGAAGCTCAACTGGGTAGGGGAGAAAAACTGTTTTTT.

J is TRBJ2-7 and V is TRBV4-1, with a possible D match to TRBD2 (5 bases). Germline loops: CDR1 MGHRA, CDR2 YSYEKL. The CDR3 loop spans 14 amino acids. Trimming took 4 bases from V and 2 from J, leaving 12 bases between them. CDR3 sequence reads: CASSPVDGAYEQYF. As DNA, the CDR3 is TGCGCCAGCAGCCCGGTGGACGGGGCCTACGAGCAGTACTTC.

This sequence joins TRBV5-6 and TRBJ1-2; D is unresolved. V was pared by 6 bases and J by 13 bases, with 22 bases between. Germline lookup yields CDR1 SGHDT and CDR2 YYEEEE. CDR3 length: 13 residues. The CDR3 protein is CASTSDSLWGTTF. CDR3 nucleotides: TGTGCCAGCACCTCGGACTCGCTCTGGGGAACCACCTTC.

The V and J genes are TRBV6-1 and TRBJ1-3; 7 bases map to TRBD1. Germline values: CDR1 MNHNS, CDR2 SASEGT. The CDR3 totals 17 residues. J was trimmed by 2 bases and V by 3 bases; bases with no gene match: 10. The DNA for the CDR3 is TGTGCCAGCAGTGAGTTCGAAGGGGGCATTACTGGAAACACCATATATTTT. Protein: CASSEFEGGITGNTIYF.

The chain combines TRBV19 with TRBJ1-5; no clear D. Germline loops: CDR1 LNHDA, CDR2 SQIVND (reference sequence). Trimming took off 5 bases at V and 4 bases at J, with 6 bases between the two ends. There are 12 residues in the CDR3. CDR3 DNA sequence: TGTGCCAGTAGTTTGAGAAATCAGCCCCAGCATTTT. Translation: CASSLRNQPQHF.

The chain carries TRBV15 and TRBJ1-2; perhaps TRBD1 as D (6 bases). Per the germline V gene, CDR1 is LNHNV and CDR2 is YYDKDF (reference sequence). Trimming stripped 3 bases from V and 8 bases from J, with 16 bases between. The CDR3 is 14 residues long. The CDR3 bases are TGTGCCACCAGCAGGGTACAGGGAAGAGGAGGCTACACCTTC. Translation: CATSRVQGRGGYTF.

This chain joins TRBV20-1 and TRBJ2-5; tentative D call: TRBD1 (5 bases). Deletions cut 5 bases from V and 5 bases from J, with 9 bases between. This CDR3 is 11 amino acids long. The germline CDR1 and CDR2 sequences are DFQATT and SNEGSKA (reference sequence). CDR3 protein: CSAEPGETQYF. DNA of the CDR3: TGCAGTGCTGAACCAGGGGAGACCCAGTACTTC.

This rearrangement joins TRBV7-2 to TRBJ1-3, with a tentative D call TRBD1 (6 bases). The germline V gene encodes CDR1 SGHTA and CDR2 FQGNSA. The CDR3 extends over 14 amino acids. V was shortened by 4 bases and J by 10 bases, with 17 bases between the two germline ends. The CDR3 region is CASSSRGATGTIYF. As DNA, the CDR3 is TGTGCCAGCAGCTCCCGGGGGGCCACGGGAACCATATATTTT.

The V call is TRBV5-1, the J call TRBJ2-3, with unresolved D. Germline CDR1 SGHRS, CDR2 YFSETQ. This CDR3 comprises 14 residues. Trimming removed 0 bases at V and 2 bases at J, with 7 bases between. The CDR3 sequence: CASSLGSPTDTQYF. The DNA for the CDR3 is TGCGCCAGCAGCTTGGGCAGCCCCACAGATACGCAGTATTTT.

The chain joins TRBV29-1 to TRBJ1-3, with no clear D. Trimming cost V 1 base and J 0 bases, with 4 bases left between them. The germline V gene has CDR1 SQVTM and CDR2 ANQGSEA. The CDR3 has 13 amino acids. This chain's CDR3 is CSVEGHSGNTIYF. In DNA, the CDR3 is TGCAGCGTTGAAGGACACTCTGGAAACACCATATATTTT.

The J gene is TRBJ2-7, the V gene TRBV11-2; no clear D. Germline V lookup: CDR1 SGHAT, CDR2 FQNNGV. The CDR3 totals 13 residues. The V end lost 3 bases, the J end lost 3 bases, and 9 bases lay between the germline ends. Here the CDR3 reads CASSFLGFYEQYF. The CDR3 coding sequence is TGTGCCAGCAGCTTTCTGGGCTTCTACGAGCAGTACTTC.

The J gene is TRBJ2-7, the V gene TRBV10-2; 9 bases are shared with TRBD1. Trimming at V came to 6 bases and at J to 4 bases, leaving 1 base not matched to a gene. The CDR3 consists of 12 residues. CDR1 and CDR2 from the germline V gene are WSHSY and SAAADI. The CDR3 nucleotides read TGCGCCAGCAGGGACAGGGGTTACGAGCAGTACTTC. This codes for CASRDRGYEQYF.

The chain couples TRBV29-1 to TRBJ1-2; a weak D match, TRBD1 (5 bases). The CDR3 has 12 residues. V lost 3 bases to trimming and J lost 6 bases, with 11 bases between them. The germline CDR1 and CDR2 sequences are SQVTM and ANQGSEA. In nucleotides, the CDR3 is TGCAGCGTTGACAGGGATATGAATGGCTACACCTTC. It encodes CSVDRDMNGYTF.

This chain uses TRBV10-3 with TRBJ1-3; D possibly corresponds to TRBD1 (6 bases). Germline V CDR1 and CDR2: ENHRY, SYGVKD. The CDR3 spans 11 residues. Trimming shortened V by 8 bases and J by 4 bases, and 6 bases separated the two germline ends. CDR3 loop: CAIQGGNTIYF. Written as DNA, the CDR3 is TGTGCCATCCAGGGGGGAAACACCATATATTTT.

CDR3 region: CASSFLGGGPLDTQYF. DNA of the CDR3: TGTGCCAGCAGCTTCCTTGGGGGGGGGCCGCTGGATACGCAGTATTTT. J is TRBJ2-3 and V is TRBV13, with D possibly matching TRBD2 (7 bases). Germline V gene data show CDR1 as PRHDT and CDR2 as FYEKMQ (reference sequence). This CDR3 has 16 residues. Trimming stripped 3 bases from V and 6 bases from J, with 19 bases between.

The chain is built from TRBV25-1 and TRBJ1-2; no firm D call. Trimming removed 7 bases from V and 5 bases from J, with 11 bases in between. The germline gives CDR1 MGHDK, CDR2 SYGVNS. The length of the CDR3 is 12 residues. DNA of the CDR3: TGTGCCAGCAACGACGGCGGGTATGGCTACACCTTC. This gives the protein CASNDGGYGYTF.

V gene TRBV7-9 combines with J gene TRBJ2-5; D is undetermined. The CDR3 contains 15 residues. With 5 bases removed from V and 3 bases from J, the gap between germline ends came to 16 bases. Germline CDR1 and CDR2: SEHNR and FQNEAQ (reference sequence). The DNA for the CDR3 is TGTGCCAGCAGCCAATGGCCAAGACACGAAGAGACCCAGTACTTC. This codes for CASSQWPRHEETQYF.

This chain joins TRBV5-1 and TRBJ2-7, with 7 bases that match TRBD1. Trimming took 7 bases from V and 0 from J; bases not matched to a gene: 7. Germline assignment: CDR1 SGHRS and CDR2 YFSETQ. This CDR3 is built from 14 residues. The chain's CDR3 is CASGRDSTSYEQYF. In DNA, the CDR3 is TGCGCCAGCGGCCGGGACAGCACCTCCTACGAGCAGTACTTC. Filled out from reference TRBV5-1 and TRBJ2-7, the complete variable domain reads KAGVTQTPRYLIKTRGQQVTLSCSPISGHRSVSWYQQTPGQGLQFLFEYFSETQRNKGNFPGRFSGRQFSNSRSEMNVSTLELGDSALYLCASGRDSTSYEQYFGPGTRLTVT.